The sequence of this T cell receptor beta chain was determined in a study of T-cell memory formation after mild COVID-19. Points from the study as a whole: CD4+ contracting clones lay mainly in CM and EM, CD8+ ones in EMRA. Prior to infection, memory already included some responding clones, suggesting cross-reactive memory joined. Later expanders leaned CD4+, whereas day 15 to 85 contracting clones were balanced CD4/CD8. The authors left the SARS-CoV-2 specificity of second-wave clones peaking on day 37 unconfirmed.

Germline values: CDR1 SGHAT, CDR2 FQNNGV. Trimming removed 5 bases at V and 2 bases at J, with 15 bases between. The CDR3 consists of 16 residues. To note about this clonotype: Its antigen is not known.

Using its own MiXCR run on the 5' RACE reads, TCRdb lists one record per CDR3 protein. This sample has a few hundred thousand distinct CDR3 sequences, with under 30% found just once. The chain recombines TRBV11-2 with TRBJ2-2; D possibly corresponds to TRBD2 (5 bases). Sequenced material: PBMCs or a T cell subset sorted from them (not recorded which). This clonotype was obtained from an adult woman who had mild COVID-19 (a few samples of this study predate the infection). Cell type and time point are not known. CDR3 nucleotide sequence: TGTGCCAGCAGCGACCAGACCGGGATCAACACCGGGGAGCTGTTTTTT. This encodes CASSDQTGINTGELFF.